The rows below give T cell receptor beta chains drawn from one sample of a study of blood T cell repertoires in COVID-19. Sequenced by immunoSEQ multiplex PCR; TCRdb stores in-frame clones only, minus some. The repertoire holds approximately 250,000 clones, around four fifths seen once, with 3.5% to 5.5% in the top ten. The sequenced sample was peripheral blood. These receptors were obtained from a man between 60 and 75 years old who had recovered from COVID-19. Each CDR3 is given with its conserved first and last residue. Each record gives: D gene, CDR3 length, clone size, J gene, V gene, CDR3 protein, CDR3 DNA. D genes are given only for firm matches. Only part of the rows carry a size: once, few, many, or a class if the clone is expanded.

TRBD2,14,few,TRBJ2-7,TRBV5-1,CASSLVAGSYEQYF,TGCGCCAGCAGCTTGGTAGCGGGGTCCTACGAGCAGTACTTC
NA,13,once,TRBJ1-1,TRBV30,CAWRGGANTEAFF,TGTGCCTGGAGGGGCGGGGCGAACACTGAAGCTTTCTTT
TRBD2,18,NA,TRBJ2-3,TRBV18,CASSPEPSGRAVPDTQYF,TGTGCCAGCTCACCAGAGCCTAGCGGGAGGGCCGTACCAGATACGCAGTATTTT
TRBD1,15,NA,TRBJ2-4,TRBV3-1/TRBV3-2,CASSQATGGGNIQYF,TGTGCCAGCAGCCAAGCCACAGGGGGTGGAAACATTCAGTACTTC
NA,16,NA,TRBJ2-3,TRBV18,CASSPRQKMSTDTQYF,TGTGCCAGCTCCCCCCGACAGAAAATGAGCACAGATACGCAGTATTTT
NA,14,NA,TRBJ1-6,TRBV2,CASSEGRKNSPLHF,TGTGCCAGCAGTGAAGGGCGGAAAAATTCACCCCTCCACTTT
TRBD1,15,NA,TRBJ1-2,TRBV5-5,CASSLWAGGAVGYTF,TGTGCCAGCAGCTTGTGGGCAGGGGGCGCGGTGGGCTACACCTTC
NA,12,NA,TRBJ2-7,TRBV6-5,CASRTVANEQYF,TGTGCCAGCAGAACGGTCGCGAACGAGCAGTACTTC
NA,13,NA,TRBJ2-7,TRBV3-1/TRBV3-2,CASSQTSQGEQYF,TGTGCCAGCAGCCAAACATCTCAGGGCGAGCAGTACTTC
NA,13,NA,TRBJ1-3,TRBV30,CAWSVGGQNTIYF,TGTGCCTGGAGTGTCGGGGGGCAAAACACCATATATTTT
TRBD1,16,NA,TRBJ2-1,TRBV7-3,CASSFLGTGNYNEQFF,TGTGCCAGCAGCTTCTTGGGGACAGGGAACTACAATGAGCAGTTCTTC
NA,16,NA,TRBJ2-3,TRBV19,CATRRRARTNADTQYF,TGTGCCACCCGGCGGAGGGCCCGAACGAACGCAGATACGCAGTATTTT
TRBD1,16,NA,TRBJ1-5,TRBV18,CASSASDRGLNQPQHF,TGTGCCAGCTCAGCTTCGGACAGGGGGCTCAATCAGCCCCAGCATTTT
TRBD2,15,NA,TRBJ2-1,TRBV19,CASSIVAGGPNEQFF,TGTGCCAGTAGTATAGTAGCGGGAGGGCCAAATGAGCAGTTCTTC
TRBD2,15,few,TRBJ2-1,TRBV10-2,CASRAGTSGYNEQFF,TGCGCCAGCAGAGCCGGGACTAGCGGATACAATGAGCAGTTCTTC
TRBD1,13,NA,TRBJ1-2,TRBV6-6,CASSQGEGYGYTF,TGTGCCAGCAGTCAGGGGGAGGGCTATGGCTACACCTTC
NA,15,NA,TRBJ2-3,TRBV19,CASKTLAYSTDTQYF,TGTGCCAGTAAAACTCTAGCGTATAGCACAGATACGCAGTATTTT
TRBD1,15,NA,TRBJ1-6,TRBV5-1,CASSETQGAVSPLHF,TGCGCCAGCAGCGAGACACAGGGGGCCGTTTCACCCCTCCACTTT
TRBD1,14,once,TRBJ1-2,TRBV10-3,CAIRPTGTGHGYTF,TGTGCCATCAGACCAACCGGGACAGGGCATGGCTACACCTTC
NA,14,NA,TRBJ1-6,TRBV9,CASSVDTNNSPLHF,TGTGCCAGCAGCGTCGACACGAATAATTCACCCCTCCACTTT
NA,13,NA,TRBJ2-1,TRBV5-1,CASSLLLLDEQFF,TGCGCCAGCAGCTTACTCCTCCTAGATGAGCAGTTCTTC
NA,14,NA,TRBJ1-2,TRBV19,CATHPTGRVSGYTF,TGTGCCACCCATCCCACAGGGCGGGTGAGTGGCTACACCTTC
NA,15,NA,TRBJ2-7,TRBV11-2,CASSSSLGAYSEQYF,TGTGCCAGCAGCTCCTCACTGGGGGCGTACTCCGAGCAGTACTTC
NA,14,NA,TRBJ1-1,TRBV2,CASSVGTPNTEAFF,TGTGCCAGCAGTGTCGGGACACCGAACACTGAAGCTTTCTTT
TRBD1,13,NA,TRBJ2-7,TRBV12-3/TRBV12-4,CASSRDRGYEQYF,TGTGCCAGCAGTCGAGACAGGGGCTACGAGCAGTACTTC
NA,13,NA,TRBJ1-3,TRBV7-2,CASSFGGGNTIYF,TGTGCCAGCAGCTTTGGCGGTGGAAACACCATATATTTT
NA,15,NA,TRBJ2-5,TRBV28,CASSSLGGGRETQYF,TGTGCCAGCAGTTCCCTAGGGGGGGGCCGGGAGACCCAGTACTTC
TRBD1,16,NA,TRBJ1-2,TRBV7-9,CASSFPEGASNYGYTF,TGTGCCAGCAGCTTCCCCGAGGGGGCTAGTAACTATGGCTACACCTTC
TRBD1,14,NA,TRBJ1-5,TRBV19,CASSEGQLNQPQHF,TGTGCCAGTAGTGAGGGACAGCTCAATCAGCCCCAGCATTTT
NA,15,NA,TRBJ2-1,TRBV5-1,CASSLGWRSYNEQFF,TGCGCCAGCAGCTTGGGCTGGAGATCCTACAATGAGCAGTTCTTC
NA,15,NA,TRBJ1-1,TRBV5-1,CASSPRGSMNTEAFF,TGCGCCAGCAGCCCCCGTGGGAGCATGAACACTGAAGCTTTCTTT
TRBD1,16,NA,TRBJ2-2,TRBV7-9,CASSRTGQGNTGELFF,TGTGCCAGCAGCCGAACCGGACAGGGGAACACCGGGGAGCTGTTTTTT
NA,13,NA,TRBJ2-5,TRBV4-2,CASSQVLGETQYF,TGTGCCAGCAGCCAAGTTCTGGGCGAGACCCAGTACTTC
TRBD2,16,NA,TRBJ2-3,TRBV9,CASSGSGEALIDTQYF,TGTGCCAGCAGCGGAAGCGGGGAAGCACTAATAGATACGCAGTATTTT
NA,16,few,TRBJ2-3,TRBV7-9,CASSPLMTGSTDTQYF,TGTGCCAGCAGCCCCCTGATGACAGGTAGCACAGATACGCAGTATTTT
TRBD1,20,NA,TRBJ2-3,TRBV7-9,CASSTQITERQGTPGDTQYF,TGTGCCAGCAGCACTCAGATTACAGAACGACAGGGGACCCCAGGAGATACGCAGTATTTT
TRBD1,14,NA,TRBJ2-7,TRBV5-1,CASSPRQGPYEQYF,TGCGCCAGCAGCCCTCGACAGGGCCCCTACGAGCAGTACTTC
NA,13,NA,TRBJ1-1,TRBV18,CASSPGLNTEAFF,TGTGCCAGCTCACCTGGGCTGAACACTGAAGCTTTCTTT
NA,18,NA,TRBJ2-1,TRBV7-9,CASSLGEWTQAPYNEQFF,TGTGCCAGCAGCTTAGGGGAGTGGACGCAAGCCCCATACAATGAGCAGTTCTTC
NA,13,NA,TRBJ2-7,TRBV6-1,CASSETGNYEQYF,TGTGCCAGCAGTGAAACAGGGAACTACGAGCAGTACTTC
NA,13,NA,TRBJ1-1,TRBV2,CASLDNPNTEAFF,TGTGCCAGCCTGGACAATCCGAACACTGAAGCTTTCTTT
NA,16,NA,TRBJ2-5,TRBV7-2,CASSLEGRGPLGTQYF,TGTGCCAGCAGCTTAGAGGGAAGGGGTCCGCTGGGGACCCAGTACTTC
TRBD2,16,NA,TRBJ2-3,TRBV5-1,CASSLVPAGGTDTQYF,TGCGCCAGCAGCTTGGTGCCGGCGGGAGGAACAGATACGCAGTATTTT
TRBD1,14,once,TRBJ1-2,TRBV19,CASSNRQGAYGYTF,TGTGCCAGTAGTAATAGACAGGGGGCCTATGGCTACACCTTC
NA,15,NA,TRBJ1-5,TRBV19,CASSIEVSGVQPQHF,TGTGCCAGTAGTATAGAAGTATCAGGGGTGCAGCCCCAGCATTTT
NA,16,few,TRBJ2-1,TRBV7-9,CASSLAGLVGGNEQFF,TGTGCCAGCAGCTTAGCGGGACTGGTGGGGGGCAATGAGCAGTTCTTC
NA,14,NA,TRBJ1-2,TRBV30,CAWNGGWDNYGYTF,TGTGCCTGGAACGGGGGTTGGGATAACTATGGCTACACCTTC
TRBD2,14,once,TRBJ2-1,TRBV5-4,CASSLGGGYNEQFF,TGTGCCAGCAGCTTGGGCGGGGGGTACAATGAGCAGTTCTTC